The rows below give T cell receptor beta chains drawn from one sample of a study of cytomegalovirus exposure and HLA in healthy donors. Sequencing used immunoSEQ multiplex PCR; TCRdb keeps in-frame clones, though not all of them. Among hundreds of thousands of clones listed, approximately 88% were seen once. Sequenced sample: PBMCs. These TCRs come from a boy aged 2 to 9 in good health and CMV-seronegative. CDR3s include the opening cysteine and the closing phenylalanine or tryptophan. Each record gives: clone size, J gene, V gene, D gene, CDR3 protein, CDR3 DNA. A D gene is named only where the DNA matches it firmly. The size field is filled for only some rows; it gives once, few, many or a size class.

clone_size: .
j_call: TRBJ2-3
v_call: TRBV25-1
d_call: .
cdr3_aa: CASSDSAGFTDTQYF
cdr3_nt: TGTGCCAGCAGTGATTCGGCGGGCTTCACAGATACGCAGTATTTT

clone_size: few
j_call: TRBJ1-6
v_call: TRBV2
d_call: TRBD1
cdr3_aa: CASSEDAGGSNSPLHF
cdr3_nt: TGTGCCAGCAGTGAAGATGCAGGGGGCTCCAATTCACCCCTCCACTTT

clone_size: .
j_call: TRBJ2-1
v_call: TRBV7-2
d_call: TRBD2
cdr3_aa: CASSLSGSSYNEQFF
cdr3_nt: TGTGCCAGCAGCCTCAGCGGGAGCTCCTACAATGAGCAGTTCTTC

clone_size: .
j_call: TRBJ1-3
v_call: TRBV21-1
d_call: .
cdr3_aa: CASLRGAGVLLRNTIYF
cdr3_nt: TGTGCCAGCCTCAGGGGGGCAGGAGTACTCCTCAGAAACACCATATATTTT

clone_size: .
j_call: TRBJ2-3
v_call: TRBV7-8
d_call: .
cdr3_aa: CASSPRRIGPDTQYF
cdr3_nt: TGTGCCAGCAGCCCCCGGAGGATTGGGCCAGATACGCAGTATTTT

clone_size: .
j_call: TRBJ2-3
v_call: TRBV7-8
d_call: .
cdr3_aa: CASSLSLFTDTQYF
cdr3_nt: TGTGCCAGCAGCTTATCCCTTTTTACAGATACGCAGTATTTT

clone_size: .
j_call: TRBJ2-7
v_call: TRBV7-8
d_call: .
cdr3_aa: CASSPELRGHEQYF
cdr3_nt: TGTGCCAGCAGCCCGGAACTCAGGGGCCACGAGCAGTACTTC

clone_size: .
j_call: TRBJ1-2
v_call: TRBV19
d_call: .
cdr3_aa: CASSWGPTNYGYTF
cdr3_nt: TGTGCCAGTAGTTGGGGCCCGACTAACTATGGCTACACCTTC

clone_size: few
j_call: TRBJ2-7
v_call: TRBV27
d_call: TRBD2
cdr3_aa: CASTRGSIRGGFYEQYF
cdr3_nt: TGTGCCAGCACGAGGGGATCGATCCGGGGGGGGTTCTACGAGCAGTACTTC

clone_size: .
j_call: TRBJ2-5
v_call: TRBV4-2
d_call: TRBD2
cdr3_aa: CASSQGGLAGEGETQYF
cdr3_nt: TGTGCCAGCAGCCAAGGGGGACTAGCGGGAGAAGGAGAGACCCAGTACTTC

clone_size: .
j_call: TRBJ2-7
v_call: TRBV6-1
d_call: TRBD2
cdr3_aa: CASKASGISSYEQYF
cdr3_nt: TGTGCCAGCAAAGCTAGCGGAATTAGCTCCTACGAGCAGTACTTC

clone_size: .
j_call: TRBJ1-4
v_call: TRBV25-1
d_call: TRBD1
cdr3_aa: CASSKTGTGLLAKLFF
cdr3_nt: TGTGCCAGCAGTAAAACAGGGACAGGGTTGTTAGCAAAACTGTTTTTT

clone_size: .
j_call: TRBJ1-2
v_call: TRBV5-5
d_call: .
cdr3_aa: CASSLEGTGLNYGYTF
cdr3_nt: TGTGCCAGCAGCTTGGAGGGAACAGGGCTAAACTATGGCTACACCTTC

clone_size: .
j_call: TRBJ2-3
v_call: TRBV6-1
d_call: TRBD2
cdr3_aa: CASRTSGRATDTQYF
cdr3_nt: TGTGCCAGTCGGACTAGCGGGAGGGCCACAGATACGCAGTATTTT

clone_size: .
j_call: TRBJ1-2
v_call: TRBV6-5
d_call: .
cdr3_aa: CASSPGRDYGYTF
cdr3_nt: TGTGCCAGCAGCCCCGGGAGGGACTATGGCTACACCTTC

clone_size: .
j_call: TRBJ2-3
v_call: TRBV6-1
d_call: .
cdr3_aa: CASRDTLTDTQYF
cdr3_nt: TGTGCCAGCAGGGACACCCTCACAGATACGCAGTATTTT

clone_size: .
j_call: TRBJ2-3
v_call: TRBV13
d_call: TRBD2
cdr3_aa: CASSFGTSGGAVTDTQYF
cdr3_nt: TGTGCCAGCAGCTTCGGGACTAGCGGGGGGGCCGTCACAGATACGCAGTATTTT

clone_size: few
j_call: TRBJ1-1
v_call: TRBV5-1
d_call: .
cdr3_aa: CASSLDPAMNTEAFF
cdr3_nt: TGCGCCAGCAGCTTGGACCCAGCGATGAACACTGAAGCTTTCTTT

clone_size: .
j_call: TRBJ1-4
v_call: TRBV30
d_call: .
cdr3_aa: CAWSGQWEKLFF
cdr3_nt: TGTGCCTGGAGTGGACAATGGGAAAAACTGTTTTTT

clone_size: .
j_call: TRBJ2-1
v_call: TRBV15
d_call: .
cdr3_aa: CATSRPDRSGFNEQFF
cdr3_nt: TGTGCCACCAGCAGACCCGACAGGAGTGGTTTCAATGAGCAGTTCTTC

clone_size: few
j_call: TRBJ2-1
v_call: TRBV19
d_call: .
cdr3_aa: CASSIQGNYNEQFF
cdr3_nt: TGTGCCAGTAGTATACAGGGAAACTACAATGAGCAGTTCTTC

clone_size: .
j_call: TRBJ2-1
v_call: TRBV2
d_call: TRBD2
cdr3_aa: CASNPSGPYNEQFF
cdr3_nt: TGTGCCAGCAACCCTAGCGGGCCCTACAATGAGCAGTTCTTC

clone_size: few
j_call: TRBJ1-1
v_call: TRBV30
d_call: TRBD1
cdr3_aa: CAWSDDRERAFF
cdr3_nt: TGTGCCTGGAGCGATGACAGGGAGAGGGCTTTCTTT

clone_size: .
j_call: TRBJ2-1
v_call: TRBV11-2
d_call: .
cdr3_aa: CASSFDSGVHEQFF
cdr3_nt: TGTGCCAGCAGCTTCGACAGTGGGGTCCATGAGCAGTTCTTC

clone_size: .
j_call: TRBJ1-5
v_call: TRBV15
d_call: .
cdr3_aa: CATSRGRANNQPQHF
cdr3_nt: TGTGCCACCAGCAGAGGGCGGGCAAATAATCAGCCCCAGCATTTT

clone_size: once
j_call: TRBJ2-4
v_call: TRBV4-1
d_call: TRBD1
cdr3_aa: CASSQLQATGGRNIQYF
cdr3_nt: TGCGCCAGCAGCCAACTTCAAGCGACAGGGGGCCGGAACATTCAGTACTTC

clone_size: once
j_call: TRBJ1-2
v_call: TRBV27
d_call: .
cdr3_aa: CASSLLGTTLYGYTF
cdr3_nt: TGTGCCAGCAGTTTACTTGGGACAACTCTTTATGGCTACACCTTC